The entry that follows covers one T cell receptor beta chain sequence. In the same sample, other DNA sequences code for this CDR3. The sample is drawn from a study of cytomegalovirus exposure and HLA in healthy donors. Using immunoSEQ multiplex PCR, the repertoire was profiled, and TCRdb retains in-frame clones only, with some absent. The table lists roughly 120,000 clones, roughly nine tenths of them singletons, with under 2% in the top ten. The CDR3 length is 12 residues. The junction had 0 bases not matched to a gene; V was cut back by 7 bases and J by 1 base. Germline loops: CDR1 SQVTM, CDR2 ANQGSEA.

The sample taken for sequencing was PBMCs. V is TRBV29-1 and J is TRBJ1-1; TRBD1 matches 10 bases. The TCR sequence derives from a woman between 18 and 29 years old in good health and CMV-seronegative. CDR3 sequence: CSGDRGNTEAFF. The CDR3 DNA reads TGCAGCGGGGACAGGGGGAACACTGAAGCTTTCTTT.